The rows below give T cell receptor beta chains drawn from one sample of a study of Graves' ophthalmopathy and Graves' hyperthyroidism. A single record per CDR3 protein comes from TCRdb applying MiXCR to the multiplex PCR reads. This table holds about 600,000 distinct CDR3 sequences, 35% to 45% found once. The sequencing sample was made of peripheral blood or thyroid tissue (not recorded which). The receptors were sampled from an adult man with Graves' hyperthyroidism. The CDR3 runs from the conserved cysteine through the conserved F or W. The D gene is left open where the match is weak. The size field is filled for only some rows; it gives once, few, many or a size class.

v_gene: TRBV24-1
d_gene: -
j_gene: TRBJ2-7
abundance: many
CDR3nt: TGTGCCACCAGTGATTCTTTGCGGCCCGAGCAGTACTTC
CDR3aa: CATSDSLRPEQYF

v_gene: TRBV2
d_gene: -
j_gene: TRBJ1-3
abundance: many
CDR3nt: TGTGCCAGCAGTGACAACAGCCTCTCTGGAAACACCATATATTTT
CDR3aa: CASSDNSLSGNTIYF

v_gene: TRBV24-1
d_gene: TRBD2
j_gene: TRBJ2-7
abundance: once
CDR3nt: TGTGCCACCAGTGGTCCGGCGGGGGGGGGTCACACCTACGAGCAGTACTTC
CDR3aa: CATSGPAGGGHTYEQYF

v_gene: TRBV29-1
d_gene: -
j_gene: TRBJ1-4
abundance: -
CDR3nt: TGCAGCGTTGAAGGGGGAGACAATGAAAAACTGTTTTTT
CDR3aa: CSVEGGDNEKLFF

v_gene: TRBV7-9
d_gene: -
j_gene: TRBJ2-7
abundance: -
CDR3nt: TGTGCCAGCAGTCGACCGGGGCGTAAGGACGAGCAGTACTTC
CDR3aa: CASSRPGRKDEQYF

v_gene: TRBV12-3/TRBV12-4
d_gene: -
j_gene: TRBJ1-2
abundance: many
CDR3nt: TGTGCCAGCACCTTCGACAGGCTTGGTGGCTACACCTTC
CDR3aa: CASTFDRLGGYTF

v_gene: TRBV12-3/TRBV12-4
d_gene: -
j_gene: TRBJ1-2
abundance: many
CDR3nt: TGTGCCAGCAGTCCCCAGGGTTACTATGGCTACACCTTC
CDR3aa: CASSPQGYYGYTF

v_gene: TRBV7-2
d_gene: -
j_gene: TRBJ2-7
abundance: -
CDR3nt: TGTGCCAGCAGCTTAGCGCCGGGACTTGATACTTACGAGCAGTACTTC
CDR3aa: CASSLAPGLDTYEQYF

v_gene: TRBV19
d_gene: TRBD1
j_gene: TRBJ1-2
abundance: many
CDR3nt: TGTGCCAGTAGTATCAGCCTACGGGGACAGGGTAAATATGGCTACACCTTC
CDR3aa: CASSISLRGQGKYGYTF

v_gene: TRBV10-3
d_gene: -
j_gene: TRBJ2-7
abundance: many
CDR3nt: TGTGCCAGCAGTCTTTCACACCTCGTCTACGAGCAGTACTTC
CDR3aa: CASSLSHLVYEQYF

v_gene: TRBV29-1
d_gene: -
j_gene: TRBJ1-1
abundance: -
CDR3nt: TGCAGCGTCGAGAGGGGGGTCGATGAAGCTTTCTTT
CDR3aa: CSVERGVDEAFF

v_gene: TRBV2
d_gene: -
j_gene: TRBJ1-4
abundance: many
CDR3nt: TGTGCCAGCAGTGAAGGAGGGTTTAGTGAAAAACTGTTTTTT
CDR3aa: CASSEGGFSEKLFF

v_gene: TRBV7-3
d_gene: -
j_gene: TRBJ2-5
abundance: many
CDR3nt: TGTGCCAGCAGCTTAACCCCACAAGAGACCCAGTACTTC
CDR3aa: CASSLTPQETQYF

v_gene: TRBV5-4
d_gene: -
j_gene: TRBJ1-2
abundance: -
CDR3nt: TGTGCCAGCAGCAACAACTATGGCTACACCTTC
CDR3aa: CASSNNYGYTF

v_gene: TRBV7-9
d_gene: TRBD1
j_gene: TRBJ2-1
abundance: -
CDR3nt: TGTGCCAGCAGCGCCGGGACAGGGGCCTACAATGAGCAGTTCTTC
CDR3aa: CASSAGTGAYNEQFF

v_gene: TRBV6-5
d_gene: -
j_gene: TRBJ1-6
abundance: many
CDR3nt: TGTGCCAGCAGGCCCTCGGGGGGCGGTAATTCACCCCTCCACTTT
CDR3aa: CASRPSGGGNSPLHF

v_gene: TRBV2
d_gene: -
j_gene: TRBJ1-2
abundance: -
CDR3nt: TGTGCCAGCCGAGGGCTTAACTATGGCTACACCTTC
CDR3aa: CASRGLNYGYTF

v_gene: TRBV10-2
d_gene: -
j_gene: TRBJ2-7
abundance: many
CDR3nt: TGCGCCAGCAGTGAGACAGGTCTCGAGCAGTACTTC
CDR3aa: CASSETGLEQYF

v_gene: TRBV30
d_gene: TRBD1
j_gene: TRBJ1-1
abundance: -
CDR3nt: TGTGCCTGGATTGTCGGGACAGGGTGGAACACTGAAGCTTTCTTT
CDR3aa: CAWIVGTGWNTEAFF

v_gene: TRBV7-9
d_gene: TRBD2
j_gene: TRBJ2-1
abundance: few
CDR3nt: TGTGCCAGCAGCACCTCAGGGCTAGCGGGAGGGTTCTTC
CDR3aa: CASSTSGLAGGFF

v_gene: TRBV7-3
d_gene: TRBD2
j_gene: TRBJ2-3
abundance: few
CDR3nt: TGTGCCAGCAGATCGAGCGGGGGCACAGATACGCAGTATTTT
CDR3aa: CASRSSGGTDTQYF

v_gene: TRBV7-9
d_gene: TRBD1
j_gene: TRBJ2-5
abundance: once
CDR3nt: TGTGCCAGCAGCTCACCAGACAGGGGAGCGCAAGAGACCCAGTACTTC
CDR3aa: CASSSPDRGAQETQYF

v_gene: TRBV20-1
d_gene: -
j_gene: TRBJ1-1
abundance: -
CDR3nt: TGCAGTGCGGGAGCATCGAGCGGGGGGACATCCAACACTGAAGCTTTCTTT
CDR3aa: CSAGASSGGTSNTEAFF

v_gene: TRBV3-1
d_gene: -
j_gene: TRBJ1-1
abundance: few
CDR3nt: TGTGCCAGCAGCCAAGAAGGAAGGACGGGTTTTGGAGCTTTCTTT
CDR3aa: CASSQEGRTGFGAFF

v_gene: TRBV6-6
d_gene: -
j_gene: TRBJ1-5
abundance: -
CDR3nt: TGTGCCAGCAGTTCTGCAGGCGAGATCAATCAGCCCCAGCATTTT
CDR3aa: CASSSAGEINQPQHF

v_gene: TRBV18
d_gene: -
j_gene: TRBJ2-5
abundance: -
CDR3nt: TGTGCCAGCTCTCCGGGCGCCAGCCAGACCCAGTACTTC
CDR3aa: CASSPGASQTQYF

v_gene: TRBV7-9
d_gene: -
j_gene: TRBJ1-2
abundance: -
CDR3nt: TGTGCCAGCAGCAACTACCGGGACGGCAACTATGGCTACACCTTC
CDR3aa: CASSNYRDGNYGYTF

v_gene: TRBV3-1
d_gene: -
j_gene: TRBJ1-2
abundance: many
CDR3nt: TGTGCCAGCACCTCGGGGTCCGTGGGCTATGGCTACACCTTC
CDR3aa: CASTSGSVGYGYTF

v_gene: TRBV7-6
d_gene: -
j_gene: TRBJ1-1
abundance: -
CDR3nt: TGTGCCAGCAGCTTAGGTGTGGGGATGAACACTGAAGCTTTCTTT
CDR3aa: CASSLGVGMNTEAFF

v_gene: TRBV2
d_gene: TRBD1
j_gene: TRBJ2-5
abundance: -
CDR3nt: TGTGCCAGCGCGACAGGGAAAGAGACCCAGTACTTC
CDR3aa: CASATGKETQYF

v_gene: TRBV2
d_gene: TRBD1
j_gene: TRBJ2-5
abundance: many
CDR3nt: TGTGCCAGCAGAGGACAGGCCCAAGGGGAGACCCAGTACTTC
CDR3aa: CASRGQAQGETQYF

v_gene: TRBV25-1
d_gene: TRBD2
j_gene: TRBJ2-1
abundance: -
CDR3nt: TGTGCCAGCAGTGGGGGACTAGCGGGCTCCTACAATGAGCAGTTCTTC
CDR3aa: CASSGGLAGSYNEQFF

v_gene: TRBV2
d_gene: -
j_gene: TRBJ1-5
abundance: once
CDR3nt: TGTGCCAGCAGACCCTCGACAGGCCCCAATCAGCCCCAGCATTTT
CDR3aa: CASRPSTGPNQPQHF

v_gene: TRBV12-3/TRBV12-4
d_gene: -
j_gene: TRBJ1-5
abundance: many
CDR3nt: TGTGCCAGCAGTGCCCGGGGTTCCCTTCATGGCAATCAGCCCCAGCATTTT
CDR3aa: CASSARGSLHGNQPQHF

v_gene: TRBV2
d_gene: -
j_gene: TRBJ1-2
abundance: -
CDR3nt: TGTGCCAGCTCACCGCCGGCAGGGATGCGGGGCTACACCTTC
CDR3aa: CASSPPAGMRGYTF

v_gene: TRBV19
d_gene: -
j_gene: TRBJ1-1
abundance: -
CDR3nt: TGTGCCAGTAGTTCCCCGGGACGGGGTAACACTGAAGCTTTCTTT
CDR3aa: CASSSPGRGNTEAFF

v_gene: TRBV7-8
d_gene: TRBD2
j_gene: TRBJ2-5
abundance: many
CDR3nt: TGTGCCAGCAGCTTGTTGAGCGGGGGGGCCGGGGAGACCCAGTACTTC
CDR3aa: CASSLLSGGAGETQYF

v_gene: TRBV5-5
d_gene: -
j_gene: TRBJ2-7
abundance: many
CDR3nt: TGTGCCAGCAGCCTGAGGGCCACCCTTTTCTACGAGCAGTACTTC
CDR3aa: CASSLRATLFYEQYF

v_gene: TRBV2
d_gene: -
j_gene: TRBJ1-6
abundance: many
CDR3nt: TGTGCCAGCAGTGAAACAGGGCTTTCACCCCTCCACTTT
CDR3aa: CASSETGLSPLHF

v_gene: TRBV7-9
d_gene: -
j_gene: TRBJ1-1
abundance: -
CDR3nt: TGTGCCAGCAGCCCCGGGGACCGCTTGAACACTGAAGCTTTCTTT
CDR3aa: CASSPGDRLNTEAFF

v_gene: TRBV20-1
d_gene: -
j_gene: TRBJ2-7
abundance: -
CDR3nt: TGCAGTGCTAGAGTGGCAGGGGGGCTTACGCAGTATTTC
CDR3aa: CSARVAGGLTQYF

v_gene: TRBV2
d_gene: TRBD1
j_gene: TRBJ2-2
abundance: -
CDR3nt: TGTGCCAGCAGGGGACAGAGAACGAACACCGGGGAGCTGTTTTTT
CDR3aa: CASRGQRTNTGELFF

v_gene: TRBV25-1
d_gene: -
j_gene: TRBJ1-1
abundance: -
CDR3nt: TGTGCCAGCAGCGACCAAGGTGGGAACACTGAAGCTTTCTTT
CDR3aa: CASSDQGGNTEAFF

v_gene: TRBV5-1
d_gene: -
j_gene: TRBJ1-2
abundance: -
CDR3nt: TGCGCCAGCAGCTACGGGACCTCTGCGGCTGGCTACACCTTC
CDR3aa: CASSYGTSAAGYTF

v_gene: TRBV5-8
d_gene: -
j_gene: TRBJ1-3
abundance: many
CDR3nt: TGTGCCAGCAGCTTGGGCACACAGGGACCTGGAAACACCATATATTTT
CDR3aa: CASSLGTQGPGNTIYF

v_gene: TRBV7-8
d_gene: TRBD1
j_gene: TRBJ2-5
abundance: many
CDR3nt: TGTGCCAGCAGCTTCCCAGACAGGGGAGCGGCAGAGACCCAGTACTTC
CDR3aa: CASSFPDRGAAETQYF

v_gene: TRBV7-9
d_gene: TRBD1
j_gene: TRBJ1-6
abundance: many
CDR3nt: TGTGCCAGCAGCTTACAGGGGGGATCACCCCTCCACTTT
CDR3aa: CASSLQGGSPLHF

v_gene: TRBV20-1
d_gene: -
j_gene: TRBJ1-2
abundance: many
CDR3nt: TGCAGTGCAACGGGGAGGCAAGCCATAGACTATGGCTACACCTTC
CDR3aa: CSATGRQAIDYGYTF

v_gene: TRBV15
d_gene: -
j_gene: TRBJ1-2
abundance: -
CDR3nt: TGTGCCACCAGCGGACATGGGGTTGGGGGCTTTGGCTACACCTTC
CDR3aa: CATSGHGVGGFGYTF

v_gene: TRBV20-1
d_gene: -
j_gene: TRBJ1-2
abundance: many
CDR3nt: TGCAGTGCTAGAGGAGTTTTGCGGCAGGACTATGGCTACACCTTC
CDR3aa: CSARGVLRQDYGYTF

v_gene: TRBV20-1
d_gene: TRBD2
j_gene: TRBJ2-3
abundance: -
CDR3nt: TGCAGTGCTAGTTTAGCGGGGGGCCCCCGGGGGACGCAGTATTTT
CDR3aa: CSASLAGGPRGTQYF

v_gene: TRBV4-1
d_gene: -
j_gene: TRBJ2-7
abundance: many
CDR3nt: TGCGCCAGCAGCCAAATCCCGGGACGGAGCTACGAGCAGTACTTC
CDR3aa: CASSQIPGRSYEQYF

v_gene: TRBV20-1
d_gene: -
j_gene: TRBJ1-4
abundance: many
CDR3nt: TGCAGTGCTAGACTGCAGGGTTTAGCTAATGAAAAACTGTTTTTT
CDR3aa: CSARLQGLANEKLFF

v_gene: TRBV12-3/TRBV12-4
d_gene: -
j_gene: TRBJ2-2
abundance: few
CDR3nt: TGTGCCAGCCGGGGAGGCAGGCTCTACACCGGGGAGCTGTTTTTT
CDR3aa: CASRGGRLYTGELFF

v_gene: TRBV28
d_gene: TRBD1
j_gene: TRBJ1-1
abundance: -
CDR3nt: TGTGCCAGCAGTGAAAAACAGGGGGTGAACACTGAAGCTTTCTTT
CDR3aa: CASSEKQGVNTEAFF